Given below is one TCR beta chain in context. This sample was taken from a study of somatic mutations in cytotoxic T cells in rheumatoid arthritis. The protocol was immunoSEQ multiplex PCR, while the TCRdb copy is restricted to in-frame clones and leaves out a portion. There are roughly 9,000 clones in the sample; around 75% occur only once, and 30% to 45% lies in the top ten. The CDR3 extends over 16 amino acids. CDR1 is SEHNR and CDR2 is FQNEAQ in the germline V gene (reference sequence). V was clipped by 0 bases and J by 3 bases, with 12 bases between them. V usage is TRBV7-9 and J usage is TRBJ1-3, with TRBD1 as a possible D gene (5 bases). The specimen sequenced was CD8+ T cells sorted from blood. The TCR comes from a woman aged 50 to 60 in good health. The chain's CDR3 is CASSLASRAGGNTIYF. Here the CDR3 DNA reads TGTGCCAGCAGCTTAGCGTCCAGGGCCGGTGGAAACACCATATATTTT.